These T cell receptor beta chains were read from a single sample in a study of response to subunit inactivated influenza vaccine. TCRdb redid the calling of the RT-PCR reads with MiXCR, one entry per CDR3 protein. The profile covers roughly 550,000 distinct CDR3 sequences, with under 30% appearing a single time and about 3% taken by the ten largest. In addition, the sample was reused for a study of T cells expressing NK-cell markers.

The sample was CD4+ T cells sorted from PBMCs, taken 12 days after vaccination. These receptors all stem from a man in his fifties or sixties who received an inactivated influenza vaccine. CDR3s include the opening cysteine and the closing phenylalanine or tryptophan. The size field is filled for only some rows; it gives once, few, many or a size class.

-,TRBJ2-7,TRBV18,CASSPMVGSYEQYF
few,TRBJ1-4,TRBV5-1,CASSVTAGNEKLFF
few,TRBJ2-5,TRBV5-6,CASSRGQLETQYF
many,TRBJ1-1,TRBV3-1,CASSSSPNTEAFF
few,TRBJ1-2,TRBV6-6,CASRPQGHYGYTF
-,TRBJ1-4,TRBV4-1,CASSQGLGEKLFF
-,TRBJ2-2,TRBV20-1,CSARTSTITGELFF
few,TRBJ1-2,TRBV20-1,CSARDHPGYTF
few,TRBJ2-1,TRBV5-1,CASSLQSDEQFF
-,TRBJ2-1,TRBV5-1,CASSLGRGSPLDEQFF
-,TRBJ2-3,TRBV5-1,CASRNRGTTDTQYF
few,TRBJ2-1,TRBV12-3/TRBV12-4,CASRSGGTSGNNEQFF
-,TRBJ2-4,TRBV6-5,CASSYSYGASDIQYF
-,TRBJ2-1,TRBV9,CASSVVPAGESNEQFF
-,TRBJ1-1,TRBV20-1,CSATKGNMNTEAFF
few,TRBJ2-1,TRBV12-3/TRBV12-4,CASRTWTGGEGNEQFF
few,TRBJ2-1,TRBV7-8,CASSRTQMKTQTYNEQFF
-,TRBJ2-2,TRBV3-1,CASRLRGLHTGELFF
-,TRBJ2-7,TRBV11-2,CASSRTSSALEQYF
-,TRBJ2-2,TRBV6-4,CASSRQRGTGELFF
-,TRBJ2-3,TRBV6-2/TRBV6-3,CASRAGGDTQYF
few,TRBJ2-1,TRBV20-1,CSASPSGGVNNEQFF
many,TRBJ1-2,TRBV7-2,CASSSTGKYYGYTF
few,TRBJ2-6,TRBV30,CAWSVLGGAEANVLTF
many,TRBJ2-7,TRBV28,CASSLGGPYEQYF
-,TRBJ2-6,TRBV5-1,CASSLAGQGSLSGANVLTF
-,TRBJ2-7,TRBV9,CASSVGGRDHEQYF
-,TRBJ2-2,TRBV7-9,CVSSFDSNTGELFF
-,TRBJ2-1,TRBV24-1,CATSGASGRRNEQFF
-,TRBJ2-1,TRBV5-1,CASSLNRLNYNEQFF
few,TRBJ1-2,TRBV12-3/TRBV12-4,CASSRDTRGGGYTF